Following are 30 T cell receptor beta chains from one sample sequenced in a study. TCRdb processed the 5' RACE reads anew with MiXCR; each CDR3 protein has one entry. The sample yields more than 40,000 distinct CDR3 sequences, roughly 27% seen once. The sample comprised memory CD4+ T cells sorted from a lymph node. As to subset: memory CD4+ T cells, CD4+CD45RO+CD25-. The receptors originated from a female donor with breast cancer.

The chain is built from TRBV12-3 or TRBV12-4 and TRBJ2-7; possible D gene TRBD1, 5 bases. The CDR3 is 13 residues long. V lost 3 bases and J lost 3, with 9 bases in between. CDR3 nucleotides: TGTGCCAGCAGTTTCGGCAGGGACTACGAGCAGTACTTC. Residues: CASSFGRDYEQYF.

This clonotype was detected a few times. The chain recombines TRBV5-1 with TRBJ2-3; 9 bases match TRBD2. The ends lost 4 bases at V and 6 bases at J; junction bases unmatched: 9. Looked up from germline, CDR1 is SGHRS and CDR2 is YFSETQ. The CDR3 extends over 15 amino acids. The chain's CDR3 is CASSVRGGGWDTQYF. CDR3 nucleotide sequence: TGCGCCAGCAGCGTGCGGGGGGGGGGCTGGGATACGCAGTATTTT.

The CDR3 DNA sequence: TGCAGTGCTAGAGATCGGCTAGCGCTTAGCTCCTACAATGAGCAGTTCTTC. Translated, it gives CSARDRLALSSYNEQFF. The J gene is TRBJ2-1, the V gene TRBV20-1, with TRBD2 as a possible D gene (6 bases). The ends were cut back, 0 bases at V and 0 bases at J, with 15 bases in the middle. CDR1 is DFQATT, CDR2 SNEGSKA, per germline (reference sequence). The CDR3 length is 17 residues.

The chain employs TRBV6-2 or TRBV6-3 and TRBJ2-4; no clear D. The ends were cut back, 4 bases at V and 1 base at J, with 14 bases in the middle. The CDR3 covers 16 residues. CDR1 and CDR2 (germline): MNHEY, SVGEGT. In nucleotides, the CDR3 is TGTGCCAGCAGTTCCTGGCCCACGTCGGCCAAAAACATTCAGTACTTC. Protein product: CASSSWPTSAKNIQYF.

Concerning this clonotype itself: Sequence at one end of the junction differs from germline and may be a read error. The genes are TRBV9 and TRBJ2-1, with D tentatively TRBD2 (5 bases). This CDR3 is 13 amino acids long. CDR1 is SGDLS, CDR2 YYNGEE, per germline. CDR3 coding DNA: TGTGCCAGCAGCCCAGAAGACTACGATGAGCAGTTCTTC. Residues: CASSPEDYDEQFF.

The CDR3 protein is CASSSYTGELFF. The CDR3, as DNA: TGTGCCAGCAGCTCCTACACCGGGGAGCTGTTTTTT. The chain joins TRBV7-2 to TRBJ2-2; D remains unclear. Trimming took 4 bases from V and 3 from J, leaving 3 bases between them. Looked up from germline, CDR1 is SGHTA and CDR2 is FQGNSA. The CDR3 is 12 residues long.

The chain is built from TRBV12-3 or TRBV12-4 and TRBJ2-5, with 12 positions matching TRBD2. The V gene end was trimmed by 6 bases and the J gene end by 5 bases; junction bases not matched to a gene: 7. This CDR3 is built from 15 residues. CDR3 DNA: TGTGCCAGCAGCCTAGCGGGGGGGCTTCGGGAGACCCAGTACTTC. Translation: CASSLAGGLRETQYF.

A few counts support this clonotype. An end of the junction differs from the germline gene, which may be a read error. The chain is built from TRBV12-3 or TRBV12-4 and TRBJ2-7; D is perhaps TRBD2 (6 bases). The CDR3 has 14 residues. The CDR3 spells CVSRTGTSSGEQYF. CDR3 DNA sequence: TGTGTCAGCAGAACCGGGACTTCATCGGGCGAGCAGTACTTC.

By sample share, this clonotype is large. The rearrangement links TRBV6-2 or TRBV6-3 to TRBJ2-1; D is possibly TRBD1 or TRBD2 (5 bases each). V lost 7 bases and J lost 9, with 16 bases in between. CDR1 and CDR2 from the germline V gene are MNHEY and SVGEGT. The CDR3 length is 13 residues. The CDR3, as DNA: TGTGCCAGCACCCAGGGAGACGTCAGTGAGCAGTTCTTC. It specifies CASTQGDVSEQFF.

The genes are TRBV6-1 and TRBJ2-2; 10 nucleotides match TRBD2. The length of the CDR3 is 16 residues. Germline V gene data show CDR1 as MNHNS and CDR2 as SASEGT. J was trimmed by 8 bases and V by 2 bases; bases with no gene match: 8. The CDR3 sequence is CASSESGGATSGELFF. The CDR3 DNA sequence: TGTGCCAGCAGTGAAAGCGGGGGGGCGACATCTGGGGAGCTGTTTTTT.

There are a few counts of this clonotype. This chain links TRBV6-5 with TRBJ1-1, with 10 bases lining up with TRBD1. The CDR3 consists of 15 residues. V shed 2 bases, J shed 3 bases, and the junction held 3 bases outside the gene matches. Germline V gene lookup returns CDR1 MNHEY and CDR2 SVGAGI. The CDR3 loop is CASSYEGQGYTEAFF. The CDR3 bases are TGTGCCAGCAGTTACGAGGGACAGGGGTACACTGAAGCTTTCTTT.

This clonotype was counted between two and nine times. This chain connects TRBV20-1 to TRBJ1-5; D unclear. The CDR3 length is 17 residues. Trimming cost V 0 bases and J 4 bases, with 19 bases left between them. The germline gives CDR1 DFQATT, CDR2 SNEGSKA (reference sequence). CDR3 residues: CSARDLTRDAKNQPQHF. The CDR3 DNA follows: TGCAGTGCTAGAGACTTGACAAGAGACGCGAAAAATCAGCCCCAGCATTTT.

With regard to this clonotype: One junction end disagrees with the germline gene, perhaps due to a read error. The chain carries TRBV6-5 and TRBJ1-1; maybe TRBD1 (6 bases). The CDR3 is 14 residues long. Per the germline V gene, CDR1 is MNHEY and CDR2 is SVGAGI. The CDR3 bases are TGTGCCAGCAGCATTCGGGGGCAAAACACAGAAGCTTTCTTT. Protein: CASSIRGQNTEAFF.

This clonotype was detected a few times. The chain carries TRBV27 and TRBJ1-5, with a weak D call TRBD1 (6 bases). CDR1 is MNHEY and CDR2 is SMNVEV in the germline V gene (reference sequence). Trimming stripped 6 bases from V and 3 bases from J, with 12 bases between. The CDR3 spans 14 residues. The CDR3 sequence: CASSLAGDNQPQHF. The CDR3 region has the DNA TGTGCCAGCAGCCTAGCAGGGGACAATCAGCCCCAGCATTTT.

The V call is TRBV29-1, the J call TRBJ2-1; 8 bases are shared with TRBD1. The germline gives CDR1 SQVTM, CDR2 ANQGSEA. CDR3 length equals 14 residues. The junction had 6 bases not matched to a gene; V was cut back by 0 bases and J by 8 bases. CDR3 region: CSVEDPRTGHEQFF. As DNA, the CDR3 is TGCAGCGTTGAAGATCCCAGGACAGGGCATGAGCAGTTCTTC.

This clonotype has at least ten counts. This chain joins TRBV20-1 and TRBJ1-2; TRBD1 matches at 11 bases. After removal of 3 bases from V and 1 base from J, the junction contained 4 bases not matched to a gene. The CDR3 sequence is 15 residues long. Looked up from germline, CDR1 is DFQATT and CDR2 is SNEGSKA (reference sequence). CDR3 nucleotide sequence: TGCAGTGCTAGGGAGGGACAGGGGGTTAACTATGGCTACACCTTC. It is translated as CSAREGQGVNYGYTF.

A few counts support this clonotype. CDR3 bases: TGCGCCAGCAGCTTGAGCGGGTCTAACACCGGGGAGCTGTTTTTT. Amino acid sequence: CASSLSGSNTGELFF. The chain links TRBV5-1 to TRBJ2-2; D may be TRBD2 (6 bases). Germline loops: CDR1 SGHRS, CDR2 YFSETQ. CDR3 length equals 15 residues. Trimming took 1 base from V and 2 from J, leaving 9 bases between them. The entire variable domain, with the rest obtained from reference TRBV5-1 and TRBJ2-2, is as follows: KAGVTQTPRYLIKTRGQQVTLSCSPISGHRSVSWYQQTPGQGLQFLFEYFSETQRNKGNFPGRFSGRQFSNSRSEMNVSTLELGDSALYLCASSLSGSNTGELFFGEGSRLTVL.

The chain recombines TRBV28 with TRBJ2-1; 9 bases match TRBD2. The length of the CDR3 is 14 residues. Unmatched junction bases numbered 10, after V lost 8 bases and J lost 8 bases. The V gene's germline CDR1 is MDHEN and CDR2 SYDVKM. CDR3 sequence: CASSRSGRMDEQFF. CDR3 nucleotides: TGTGCCAGCTCCCGGAGCGGGAGGATGGATGAGCAGTTCTTC. Combining the CDR3 with reference TRBV28 and TRBJ2-1 gives the whole variable domain DVKVTQSSRYLVKRTGEKVFLECVQDMDHENMFWYRQDPGLGLRLIYFSYDVKMKEKGDIPEGYSVSREKKERFSLILESASTNQTSMYLCASSRSGRMDEQFFGPGTRLTVL.

The sample holds a few counts of this clonotype. The V gene is TRBV7-2, the J gene TRBJ2-7, with 9 bases lining up with TRBD2. CDR1 SGHTA and CDR2 FQGNSA come from the germline V gene. This CDR3 is 15 amino acids long. V lost 2 bases and J lost 7; bases outside the gene matches: 9. This CDR3 is CASSLSAGGLREQYF. CDR3 DNA: TGTGCCAGCAGCTTATCGGCGGGAGGGCTAAGAGAGCAGTACTTC.

A few counts support this clonotype. The chain couples TRBV7-3 to TRBJ2-3, with D unclear. V gave up 4 bases and J gave up 6 bases, with 17 bases separating them. This CDR3 comprises 15 residues. Germline values: CDR1 SGHTA, CDR2 FQGTGA. CDR3: CASSWVGGSMDTQYF. CDR3 coding DNA: TGTGCCAGCAGCTGGGTTGGTGGGTCCATGGATACGCAGTATTTT.

This clonotype has a count of ten or more. V gene TRBV9 combines with J gene TRBJ2-1; a possible D gene is TRBD2 (6 bases). V was shortened by 0 bases and J by 5 bases, with 21 bases between the two germline ends. Per germline, CDR1 SGDLS and CDR2 YYNGEE. The CDR3 is 18 amino acids. The CDR3 DNA is TGTGCCAGCAGCGTAGCGTGGGGTGTGGGTAGCGGAGACAATGAGCAGTTCTTC. Translating gives CASSVAWGVGSGDNEQFF.

V is TRBV11-3 and J is TRBJ2-1, with TRBD2 identical over 10 bases. With 0 bases clipped from V and 5 bases from J, the junction kept 4 bases outside the gene matches. This CDR3 contains 16 residues. CDR1 is SGHNT, CDR2 YENEEA, per germline. This CDR3 is CASSLEILAGDNEQFF. In DNA form, the CDR3 reads TGTGCCAGCAGCTTAGAAATCCTAGCGGGGGACAATGAGCAGTTCTTC.

The chain employs TRBV27 and TRBJ2-7; 7 bases match TRBD2. After removal of 7 bases from V and 3 bases from J, the junction contained 9 bases not matched to a gene. CDR3 length: 14 amino acids. The germline CDR1 and CDR2 sequences are MNHEY and SMNVEV (reference sequence). The CDR3 here is CASKKLARSYEQYF. The CDR3 coding sequence is TGTGCCAGCAAGAAACTAGCGCGCAGCTACGAGCAGTACTTC.

This chain connects TRBV6-5 to TRBJ2-7, with D uncertain. In germline, CDR1 is MNHEY, CDR2 SVGAGI. V was shortened by 5 bases and J by 7 bases, with 12 bases between the two germline ends. The CDR3 loop spans 12 amino acids. The CDR3 DNA follows: TGTGCCAGCAGTCCCGGGCCCTCAGAGCAGTACTTC. Translating gives CASSPGPSEQYF.

V is TRBV7-9 and J is TRBJ2-1; D unclear. Germline-derived CDR1 and CDR2 are SEHNR and FQNEAQ (reference sequence). CDR3 length: 13 amino acids. V was cut by 7 bases and J by 5 bases, with 12 bases left in between. The CDR3 nucleotides read TGTGCCAGCAATTTGCCCGTGGACAATGAGCAGTTCTTC. Translated: CASNLPVDNEQFF.

This clonotype has more than one count but fewer than ten. The chain employs TRBV5-1 and TRBJ2-1; the D gene is possibly TRBD2 (6 bases). This CDR3 has 17 amino acids. Germline V CDR1 and CDR2: SGHRS, YFSETQ. With 4 bases removed from V and 10 bases from J, the gap between germline ends came to 27 bases. CDR3 DNA: TGCGCCAGCAGCCGAAGCCCCGAGACAGCCCGTGGGGGGGAGCAGTTCTTC. It yields the protein CASSRSPETARGGEQFF.

This clonotype came up a few times. The chain employs TRBV5-1 and TRBJ2-7; TRBD2 is a possible D gene (6 bases). CDR3 length: 16 amino acids. V was pared by 4 bases and J by 5 bases, with 22 bases between. CDR1 and CDR2 (germline): SGHRS, YFSETQ. The CDR3 sequence: CASSLLADKGLHEQYF. The CDR3 coding sequence is TGCGCCAGCAGCCTCTTAGCGGACAAGGGTCTCCACGAGCAGTACTTC.

CDR3 DNA sequence: TGTGCCAGCAGCTTTAGCGAGTACGAGCAGTACTTC. It specifies CASSFSEYEQYF. The gene calls are TRBV5-6 and TRBJ2-7; D might be TRBD2 (5 bases). Germline V gene lookup returns CDR1 SGHDT and CDR2 YYEEEE. This CDR3 has 12 residues. V gave up 2 bases and J gave up 4 bases, with 7 bases separating them.

As for this clonotype: This clone may be a read error of a much larger clone one base away. This chain joins TRBV6-1 and TRBJ1-6, with D uncertain. CDR3 length: 12 amino acids. Germline V gives CDR1 MNHNS, CDR2 SASEGT. The CDR3 DNA follows: TGTGCCAGCGGTGAAAGGAGTCAACCCCTCCACTTT. This gives the protein CASGERSQPLHF.

This clonotype was seen a handful of times. The chain employs TRBV5-1 and TRBJ1-5; D uncertain. The V gene lost 0 bases and the J gene lost 3 bases, with 4 bases spanning the gap. This CDR3 comprises 13 residues. CDR1 is SGHRS, CDR2 YFSETQ, per germline. CDR3 in amino acids: CASSLDVNQPQHF. The CDR3 DNA sequence: TGCGCCAGCAGCTTGGACGTCAATCAGCCCCAGCATTTT.